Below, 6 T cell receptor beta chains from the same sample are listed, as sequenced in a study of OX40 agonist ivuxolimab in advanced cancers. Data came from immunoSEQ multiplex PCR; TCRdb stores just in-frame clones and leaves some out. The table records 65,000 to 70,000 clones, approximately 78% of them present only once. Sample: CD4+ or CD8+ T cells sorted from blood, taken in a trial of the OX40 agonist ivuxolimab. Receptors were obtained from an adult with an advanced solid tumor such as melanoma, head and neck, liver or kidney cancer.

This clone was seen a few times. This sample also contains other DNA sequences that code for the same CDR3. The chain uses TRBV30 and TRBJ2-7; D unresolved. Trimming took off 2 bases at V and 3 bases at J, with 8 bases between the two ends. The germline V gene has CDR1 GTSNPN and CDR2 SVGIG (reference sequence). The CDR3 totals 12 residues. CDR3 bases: TGTGCCTGGAGTTCCGGAAACTACGAGCAGTACTTC. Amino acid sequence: CAWSSGNYEQYF.

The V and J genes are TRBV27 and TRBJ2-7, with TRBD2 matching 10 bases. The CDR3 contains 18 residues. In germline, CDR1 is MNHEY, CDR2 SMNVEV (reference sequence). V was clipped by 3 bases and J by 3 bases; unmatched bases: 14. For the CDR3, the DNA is TGTGCCAGCAGTTTGAGAGCTAGCGGGGGAACTTTGGGCTACGAGCAGTACGTC. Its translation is CASSLRASGGTLGYEQYV.

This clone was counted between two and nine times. The CDR3 loop is CASRRGQPINSNQPQHF. Written as DNA, the CDR3 is TGTGCCAGCAGGCGGGGACAGCCAATTAATAGCAATCAGCCCCAGCATTTT. The rearrangement uses TRBV2 and TRBJ1-5; TRBD1 aligns across 7 bases. Looked up from germline, CDR1 is SNHLY and CDR2 is FYNNEI. This CDR3 is built from 17 residues. V gave up 6 bases and J gave up 0 bases; unmatched junction bases: 11.

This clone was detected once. The CDR3 here is CASRKSGVSGNTIYF. CDR3 bases: TGTGCCAGCAGGAAGTCGGGGGTGTCTGGAAACACCATATATTTT. The V gene is TRBV28, the J gene TRBJ1-3; D is possibly TRBD1 (5 bases). The CDR3 is made up of 15 amino acids. Trimming stripped 6 bases from V and 1 base from J, with 13 bases between. Germline V lookup: CDR1 MDHEN, CDR2 SYDVKM.

CDR3 nucleotide sequence: TGTGCCAGCAGTGTACAGAGTAGCAATCAGCCCCAGCATTTT. Amino acids: CASSVQSSNQPQHF. The rearrangement joins TRBV6-6 to TRBJ1-5; D ambiguous. The CDR3 totals 14 residues. Trimming took 5 bases from V and 0 from J, leaving 8 bases between them. CDR1 is MNHNY, CDR2 SVGAGI, per germline (reference sequence).

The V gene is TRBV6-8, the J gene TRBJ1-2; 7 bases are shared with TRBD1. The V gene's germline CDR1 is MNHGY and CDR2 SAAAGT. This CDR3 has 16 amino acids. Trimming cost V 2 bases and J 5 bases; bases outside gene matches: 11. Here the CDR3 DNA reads TGTGCCAGCAGTTACGCGGGAGGGGGCCGGGGATATGGCTACACCTTC. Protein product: CASSYAGGGRGYGYTF.